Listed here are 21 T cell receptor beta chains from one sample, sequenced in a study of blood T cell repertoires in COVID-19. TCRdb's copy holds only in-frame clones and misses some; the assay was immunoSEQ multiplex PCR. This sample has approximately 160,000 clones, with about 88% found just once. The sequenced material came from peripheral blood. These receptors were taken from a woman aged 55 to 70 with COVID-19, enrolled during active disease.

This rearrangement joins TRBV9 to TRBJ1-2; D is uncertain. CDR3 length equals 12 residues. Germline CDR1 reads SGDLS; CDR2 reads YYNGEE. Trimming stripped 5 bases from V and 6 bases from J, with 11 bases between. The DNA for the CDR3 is TGTGCCAGCAGAGAGGGAAGGAATGGCTACACCTTC. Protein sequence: CASREGRNGYTF.

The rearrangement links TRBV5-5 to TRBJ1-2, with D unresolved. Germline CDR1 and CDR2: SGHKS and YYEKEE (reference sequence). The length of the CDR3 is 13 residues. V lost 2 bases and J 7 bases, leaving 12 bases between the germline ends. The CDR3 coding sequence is TGTGCCAGCAGCTTAAGAGGGATTCCTGGCTACACCTTC. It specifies CASSLRGIPGYTF.

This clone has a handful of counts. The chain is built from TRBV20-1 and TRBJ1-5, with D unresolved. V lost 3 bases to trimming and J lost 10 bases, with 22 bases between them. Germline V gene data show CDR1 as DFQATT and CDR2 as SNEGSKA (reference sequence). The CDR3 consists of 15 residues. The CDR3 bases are TGCAGTGCTAGTATTGCGGGTTTAGGGTCACGACCCCAGCATTTT. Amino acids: CSASIAGLGSRPQHF.

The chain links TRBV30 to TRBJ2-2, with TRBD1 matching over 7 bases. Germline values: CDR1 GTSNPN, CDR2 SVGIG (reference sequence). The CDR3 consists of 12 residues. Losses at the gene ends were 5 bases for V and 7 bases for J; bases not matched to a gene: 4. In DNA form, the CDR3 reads TGTGCCTGGGACAGGGTCATCGGGGAGCTGTTTTTT. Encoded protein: CAWDRVIGELFF.

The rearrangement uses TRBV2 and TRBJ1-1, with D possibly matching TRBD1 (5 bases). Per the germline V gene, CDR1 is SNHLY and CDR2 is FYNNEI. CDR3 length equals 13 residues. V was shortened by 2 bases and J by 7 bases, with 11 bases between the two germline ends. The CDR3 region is CASSEIDSSEAFF. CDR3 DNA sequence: TGTGCCAGCAGTGAAATAGACAGTAGTGAAGCTTTCTTT. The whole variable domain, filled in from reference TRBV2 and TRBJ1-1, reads EPEVTQTPSHQVTQMGQEVILRCVPISNHLYFYWYRQILGQKVEFLVSFYNNEISEKSEIFDDQFSVERPDGSNFTLKIRSTKLEDSAMYFCASSEIDSSEAFFGQGTRLTVV.

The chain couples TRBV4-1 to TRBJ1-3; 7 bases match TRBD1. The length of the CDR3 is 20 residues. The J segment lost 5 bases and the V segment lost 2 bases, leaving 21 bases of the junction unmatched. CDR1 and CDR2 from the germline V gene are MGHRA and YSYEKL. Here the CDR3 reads CASSQIQQGTNPSSRNTIYF. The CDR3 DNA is TGCGCCAGCAGCCAAATACAACAGGGGACCAACCCCTCAAGCCGAAACACCATATATTTT.

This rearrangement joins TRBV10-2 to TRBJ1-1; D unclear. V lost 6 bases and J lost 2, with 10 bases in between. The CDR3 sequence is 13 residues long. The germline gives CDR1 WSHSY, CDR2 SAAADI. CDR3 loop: CASRLTGNTEAFF. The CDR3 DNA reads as TGCGCCAGCAGATTGACGGGAAACACTGAAGCTTTCTTT.

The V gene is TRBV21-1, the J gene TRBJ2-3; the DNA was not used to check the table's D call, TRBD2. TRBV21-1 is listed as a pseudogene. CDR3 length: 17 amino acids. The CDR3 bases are TGTGCCAGCAGCAAAGGGGGGCGGGAGGCCTTCACAGATACGCAGTATTTT. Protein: CASSKGGREAFTDTQYF.

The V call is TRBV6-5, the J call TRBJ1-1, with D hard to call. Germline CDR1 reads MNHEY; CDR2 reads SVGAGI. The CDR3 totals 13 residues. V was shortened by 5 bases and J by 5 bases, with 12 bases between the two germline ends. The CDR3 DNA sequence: TGTGCCAGCAGTCGCCCCGGAGGGACTGAAGCTTTCTTT. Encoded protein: CASSRPGGTEAFF.

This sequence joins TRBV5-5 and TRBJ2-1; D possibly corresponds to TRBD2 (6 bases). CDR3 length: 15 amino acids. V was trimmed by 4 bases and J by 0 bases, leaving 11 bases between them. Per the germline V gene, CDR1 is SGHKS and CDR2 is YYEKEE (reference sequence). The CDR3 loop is CASSHRDSSYNEQFF. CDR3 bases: TGTGCCAGCAGCCACCGGGACTCCTCCTACAATGAGCAGTTCTTC. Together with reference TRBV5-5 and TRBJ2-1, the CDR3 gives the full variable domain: DAGVTQSPTHLIKTRGQQVTLRCSPISGHKSVSWYQQVLGQGPQFIFQYYEKEERGRGNFPDRFSARQFPNYSSELNVNALLLGDSALYLCASSHRDSSYNEQFFGPGTRLTVL.

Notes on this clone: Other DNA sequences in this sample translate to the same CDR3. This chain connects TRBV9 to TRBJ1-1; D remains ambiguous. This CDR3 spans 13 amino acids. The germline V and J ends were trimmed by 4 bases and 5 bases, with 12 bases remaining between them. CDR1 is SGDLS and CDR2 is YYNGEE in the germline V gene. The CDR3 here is CASSPPLGTEAFF. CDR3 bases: TGTGCCAGCAGCCCTCCTCTCGGGACTGAAGCTTTCTTT.

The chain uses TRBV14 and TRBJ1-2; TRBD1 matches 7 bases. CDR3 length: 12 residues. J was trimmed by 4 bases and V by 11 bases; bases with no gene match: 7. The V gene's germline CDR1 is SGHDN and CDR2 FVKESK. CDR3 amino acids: CASSGGSYGYTF. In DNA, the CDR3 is TGTGCCTCCTCAGGGGGTTCCTATGGCTACACCTTC.

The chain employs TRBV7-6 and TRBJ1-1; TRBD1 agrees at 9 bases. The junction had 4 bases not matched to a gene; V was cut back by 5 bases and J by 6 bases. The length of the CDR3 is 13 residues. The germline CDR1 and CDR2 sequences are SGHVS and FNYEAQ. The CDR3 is CASSITGGSEAFF. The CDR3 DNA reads TGTGCCAGCAGCATTACAGGGGGCTCTGAAGCTTTCTTT.

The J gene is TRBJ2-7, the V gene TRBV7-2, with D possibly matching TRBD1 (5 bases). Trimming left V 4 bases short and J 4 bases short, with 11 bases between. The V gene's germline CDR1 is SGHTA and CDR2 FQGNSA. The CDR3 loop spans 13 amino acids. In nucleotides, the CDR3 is TGTGCCAGCAGCTCACCCGACAGTTACGAGCAGTACTTC. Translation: CASSSPDSYEQYF.

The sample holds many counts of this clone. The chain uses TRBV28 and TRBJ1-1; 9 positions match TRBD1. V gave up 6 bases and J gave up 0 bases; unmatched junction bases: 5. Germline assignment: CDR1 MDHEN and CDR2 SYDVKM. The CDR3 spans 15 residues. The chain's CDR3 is CASRSDRGMNTEAFF. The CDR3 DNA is TGTGCCAGCAGATCCGACAGGGGGATGAACACTGAAGCTTTCTTT.

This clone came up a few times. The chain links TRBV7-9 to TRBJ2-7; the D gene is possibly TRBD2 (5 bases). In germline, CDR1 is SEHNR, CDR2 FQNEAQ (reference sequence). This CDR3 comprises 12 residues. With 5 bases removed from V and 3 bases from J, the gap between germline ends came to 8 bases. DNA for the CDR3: TGTGCCAGCAGCCCCGGGAACTACGAGCAGTACTTC. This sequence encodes CASSPGNYEQYF.

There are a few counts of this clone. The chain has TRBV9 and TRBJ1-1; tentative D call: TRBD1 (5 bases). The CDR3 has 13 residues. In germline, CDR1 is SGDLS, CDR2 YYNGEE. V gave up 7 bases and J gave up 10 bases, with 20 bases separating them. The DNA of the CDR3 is TGTGCCAGCGGAAGAATGGGGACGGGGGGAGCTTTCTTT. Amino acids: CASGRMGTGGAFF.

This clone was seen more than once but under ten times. The CDR3 DNA is TGCGCCAGCAGCTTGAATGCGGGAGGGACAGATACGCAGTATTTT. Its protein is CASSLNAGGTDTQYF. The chain has TRBV5-1 and TRBJ2-3; 9 positions agree with TRBD2. Germline V lookup: CDR1 SGHRS, CDR2 YFSETQ. Losses at the gene ends were 1 base for V and 3 bases for J; bases not matched to a gene: 3. This CDR3 is 15 amino acids long.

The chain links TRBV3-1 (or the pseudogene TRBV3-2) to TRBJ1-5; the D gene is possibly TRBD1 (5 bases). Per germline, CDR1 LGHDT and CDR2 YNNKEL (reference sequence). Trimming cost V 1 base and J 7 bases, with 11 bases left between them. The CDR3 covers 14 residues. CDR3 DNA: TGTGCCAGCAGCCAAGCAGCGGGGCAGCAGCCCCAGCATTTT. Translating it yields CASSQAAGQQPQHF.

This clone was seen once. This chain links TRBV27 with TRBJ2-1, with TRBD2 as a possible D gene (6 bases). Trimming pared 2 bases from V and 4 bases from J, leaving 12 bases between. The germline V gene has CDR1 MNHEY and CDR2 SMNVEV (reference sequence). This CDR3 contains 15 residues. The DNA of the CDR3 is TGTGCCAGCAGTTTAAGGGCGGGGACTTACAATGAGCAGTTCTTC. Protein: CASSLRAGTYNEQFF.

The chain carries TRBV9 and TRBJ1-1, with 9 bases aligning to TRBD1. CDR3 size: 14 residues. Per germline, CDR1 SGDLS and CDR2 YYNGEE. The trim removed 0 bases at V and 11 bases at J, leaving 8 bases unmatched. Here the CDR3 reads CASSVGGQGVAAFF. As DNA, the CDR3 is TGTGCCAGCAGCGTAGGGGGACAGGGAGTGGCGGCTTTCTTT.